These 29 T cell receptor beta chains came from one sample sequenced in a study of blood T cell repertoires in COVID-19. Repertoires were generated with immunoSEQ multiplex PCR, while TCRdb's copy carries only in-frame clones and drops some. Of about 160,000 clones listed, approximately 88% are singletons. Input material: peripheral blood. The receptors shown here come from a woman older than 75 with active or convalescent COVID-19.

The chain recombines TRBV27 with TRBJ1-1, with D maybe TRBD1 (5 bases). The V gene lost 2 bases and the J gene lost 2 bases, with 9 bases spanning the gap. Germline CDR1 reads MNHEY; CDR2 reads SMNVEV (reference sequence). The length of the CDR3 is 14 residues. CDR3 sequence reads: CASSLIGVNTEAFF. DNA for the CDR3: TGTGCCAGCAGTTTAATAGGGGTTAACACTGAAGCTTTCTTT.

The count of this clone is one. The chain carries TRBV18 and TRBJ1-2; no clear D gene. V was trimmed by 3 bases and J by 5 bases, leaving 13 bases between them. The CDR3 contains 14 residues. The germline CDR1 and CDR2 sequences are KGHSH and LQKENI. CDR3 bases: TGTGCCAGCTCACCCGGGGATGGAGTTTATGGCTACACCTTC. Protein sequence: CASSPGDGVYGYTF. Looking up the rest from reference TRBV18 and TRBJ1-2 gives the full variable domain: NAGVMQNPRHLVRRRGQEARLRCSPMKGHSHVYWYRQLPEEGLKFMVYLQKENIIDESGMPKERFSAEFPKEGPSILRIQQVVRGDSAAYFCASSPGDGVYGYTFGSGTRLTVV.

CDR3 sequence (DNA): TGCGCCAGCAGCTTGTACGCTAGCGGGGGGGCTAAAGATACGCAGTATTTT. Translated, it gives CASSLYASGGAKDTQYF. The chain has TRBV5-1 and TRBJ2-3; 12 bases agree with TRBD2. This CDR3 is built from 17 residues. Germline V lookup: CDR1 SGHRS, CDR2 YFSETQ. V lost 1 base, J lost 5 bases, and 8 bases stayed unmatched.

The chain employs TRBV19 and TRBJ2-7, with D tentatively TRBD2 (5 bases). The germline CDR1 and CDR2 sequences are LNHDA and SQIVND (reference sequence). Trimming removed 4 bases at V and 3 bases at J, with 10 bases between. The CDR3 totals 13 residues. The CDR3 loop reads CASSSSGDYEQYF. The CDR3 bases are TGTGCCAGTAGTAGCTCCGGGGACTACGAGCAGTACTTC.

In this sample, this clone turned up a few times. The V gene is TRBV4-1, the J gene TRBJ1-5, with no clear D. Between the trimmed V and J ends, which lost 4 bases and 5 bases, there was a span of 15 bases. Germline CDR1 is MGHRA and CDR2 is YSYEKL. The CDR3 covers 15 residues. CDR3 sequence (DNA): TGCGCCAGCAGCCGGACCCAGCTGGAGGATCAGCCCCAGCATTTT. Its protein product is CASSRTQLEDQPQHF.

The chain employs TRBV21-1 and TRBJ1-2. TRBV21-1 is classified as a pseudogene. This CDR3 is built from 14 residues. This CDR3 reads CASSKEGAIYGYTF. As DNA, the CDR3 is TGTGCCAGCAGCAAAGAGGGAGCTATTTATGGCTACACCTTC.

This chain uses TRBV4-2 with TRBJ2-3; D possibly corresponds to TRBD1 (6 bases). Trimming cost V 1 base and J 5 bases, with 25 bases left between them. The CDR3 is made up of 19 amino acids. Germline V CDR1 and CDR2: LGHNA, YNFKEQ. The CDR3 DNA sequence: TGTGCCAGCAGCCAAGCCACCGGGGCCTATGGGGGCGAGGGAGATACGCAGTATTTT. This encodes CASSQATGAYGGEGDTQYF.

The rearrangement joins TRBV6-6 to TRBJ2-7; a weak D match, TRBD1 (5 bases). This CDR3 spans 14 amino acids. Germline assignment: CDR1 MNHNY and CDR2 SVGAGI (reference sequence). V dropped 6 bases and J dropped 3 bases, with 15 bases sitting between them. The CDR3 DNA is TGTGCCAGCAGGTCACTTAGACAGAACTACGAGCAGTACTTC. It specifies CASRSLRQNYEQYF.

The chain links TRBV5-3 to TRBJ1-1; no definite D call. TRBV5-3 is assigned to the ORF class and has an uncertain function. V was pared by 2 bases and J by 1 base, with 9 bases between. CDR3 length: 14 residues. CDR3 protein: CARSFASRNTEAFF. The CDR3 bases are TGTGCCAGAAGCTTCGCTTCCAGGAACACTGAAGCTTTCTTT.

V gene TRBV18 combines with J gene TRBJ2-1; a weak D match, TRBD2 (7 bases). Trimming removed 5 bases at V and 16 bases at J, with 21 bases between. The CDR3 is made up of 13 amino acids. Germline lookup yields CDR1 KGHSH and CDR2 LQKENI. CDR3 region: CASSFGGAAGVFF. In nucleotides, the CDR3 is TGTGCCAGCTCATTTGGGGGGGCAGCAGGGGTCTTCTTC.

The rearrangement links TRBV18 to TRBJ1-1; D might be TRBD1 (5 bases). Germline loops: CDR1 KGHSH, CDR2 LQKENI. This CDR3 spans 13 amino acids. V lost 8 bases, J lost 1 base, and 11 bases lay in between. The CDR3 spells CASRYGQNTEAFF. In nucleotides, the CDR3 is TGTGCCAGCAGATATGGACAGAACACTGAAGCTTTCTTT.

This sequence joins TRBV4-3 and TRBJ1-6, with D possibly being TRBD1 (6 bases). This CDR3 is 18 amino acids long. The germline CDR1 and CDR2 sequences are LGHNA and YSLEER. V was clipped by 0 bases and J by 10 bases, with 22 bases between them. CDR3: CASSQDFGRGIGWSPLHF. DNA for the CDR3: TGCGCCAGCAGCCAAGATTTTGGCAGGGGAATTGGTTGGTCACCCCTCCACTTT.

The J gene is TRBJ2-3, the V gene TRBV5-1, with D possibly being TRBD1 (6 bases). Germline V lookup: CDR1 SGHRS, CDR2 YFSETQ. Trimming left V 2 bases short and J 0 bases short, with 13 bases between. There are 16 residues in the CDR3. The CDR3: CASSFSPGQSTDTQYF. The CDR3 DNA sequence: TGCGCCAGCAGCTTTTCCCCCGGACAGAGCACAGATACGCAGTATTTT.

The J gene is TRBJ1-1, the V gene TRBV3-1 (or the pseudogene TRBV3-2); 8 positions match TRBD1. Germline CDR1 and CDR2: LGHDT and YNNKEL (reference sequence). V was pared by 4 bases and J by 3 bases, with 7 bases of the junction left unmatched. The CDR3 contains 15 residues. In DNA form, the CDR3 reads TGTGCCAGCAGCCCGAACCCGACAGGGGACACTGAAGCTTTCTTT. This gives the protein CASSPNPTGDTEAFF.

The V gene is TRBV9, the J gene TRBJ1-3; maybe TRBD1 (5 bases). Germline V gene data show CDR1 as SGDLS and CDR2 as YYNGEE. Trimming removed 5 bases from V and 4 bases from J, with 7 bases in between. This CDR3 region has 12 residues. The CDR3 here is CASRGGGNTIYF. CDR3 in DNA: TGTGCCAGCAGGGGGGGAGGAAACACCATATATTTT.

This clone was observed once. The chain uses TRBV2 and TRBJ2-2; D is ambiguous. The CDR3 is made up of 16 amino acids. Trimming removed 2 bases from V and 5 bases from J, with 15 bases in between. The germline CDR1 and CDR2 sequences are SNHLY and FYNNEI. The CDR3, as DNA: TGTGCCAGCAGTGAAAGCGAAGGAGTCTTGACCGGGGAGCTGTTTTTT. Protein product: CASSESEGVLTGELFF.

This rearrangement joins TRBV27 to TRBJ1-1, with TRBD1 identical over 7 bases. The CDR3 length is 14 residues. The germline V gene has CDR1 MNHEY and CDR2 SMNVEV (reference sequence). Losses at the gene ends were 6 bases for V and 6 bases for J; bases not matched to a gene: 10. CDR3 sequence reads: CASSTTGLGSEAFF. The CDR3 coding sequence is TGTGCCAGCAGCACGACAGGGTTAGGGTCTGAAGCTTTCTTT.

This rearrangement joins TRBV9 to TRBJ2-1; D remains ambiguous. Germline CDR1 is SGDLS and CDR2 is YYNGEE. The CDR3 contains 14 residues. V was trimmed by 4 bases and J by 5 bases, leaving 13 bases between them. CDR3 DNA sequence: TGTGCCAGCAGCCCGGCAGGCAGAGACAATGAGCAGTTCTTC. The encoded protein is CASSPAGRDNEQFF.

The rearrangement joins TRBV6-5 to TRBJ1-2, with 8 bases fitting TRBD1. The CDR3 is 14 amino acids. CDR1 is MNHEY and CDR2 is SVGAGI in the germline V gene. The J segment lost 10 bases and the V segment lost 2 bases, leaving 9 bases of the junction unmatched. CDR3 bases: TGTGCCAGCAGTTACGGGTCAGGGGGCCCCTACTACACCTTC. Protein product: CASSYGSGGPYYTF.

This sequence joins TRBV6-2 or TRBV6-3 and TRBJ1-2; the D gene is possibly TRBD1 (6 bases). CDR3 size: 14 residues. CDR1 and CDR2 from the germline V gene are MNHEY and SVGEGT. Trimming pared 0 bases from V and 7 bases from J, leaving 12 bases between. CDR3 sequence: CASSYSTGSRGYTF. DNA for the CDR3: TGTGCCAGCAGTTACTCTACAGGGAGTCGTGGCTACACCTTC.

This rearrangement joins TRBV3-1 (or the pseudogene TRBV3-2) to TRBJ1-2, with D unresolved. This CDR3 is built from 13 residues. The germline V gene encodes CDR1 LGHDT and CDR2 YNNKEL (reference sequence). Between the trimmed V and J ends, which lost 3 bases and 7 bases, there was a span of 12 bases. The CDR3 loop reads CASSHAGSGGYTF. CDR3 DNA: TGTGCCAGCAGCCACGCGGGTTCAGGTGGCTACACCTTC.

This clone occurred a few times. Other DNA sequences within the sample encode an identical CDR3. The chain links TRBV5-4 to TRBJ1-2, with 10 positions matching TRBD1. V dropped 3 bases and J dropped 2; count of bases not matched to a gene: 4. The CDR3 is 15 residues long. CDR1 SGHNT and CDR2 YYREEE come from the germline V gene (reference sequence). CDR3 DNA: TGTGCCAGCAGCTCTAGGACAGGGGGAAACTATGGCTACACCTTC. Its protein product is CASSSRTGGNYGYTF. The full variable domain, completed using reference TRBV5-4 and TRBJ1-2, is ETGVTQSPTHLIKTRGQQVTLRCSSQSGHNTVSWYQQALGQGPQFIFQYYREEENGRGNFPPRFSGLQFPNYSSELNVNALELDDSALYLCASSSRTGGNYGYTFGSGTRLTVV.

The chain couples TRBV7-2 to TRBJ2-5; TRBD2 agrees at 12 bases. The ends lost 5 bases at V and 2 bases at J; junction bases unmatched: 12. Germline V CDR1 and CDR2: SGHTA, FQGNSA. The CDR3 loop spans 18 amino acids. This chain's CDR3 is CASSPLAGGAGLQETQYF. The CDR3 bases are TGTGCCAGCAGCCCTCTAGCGGGGGGGGCCGGCCTTCAAGAGACCCAGTACTTC.

V is TRBV10-3 and J is TRBJ1-2, with TRBD1 identical over 10 bases. Per the germline V gene, CDR1 is ENHRY and CDR2 is SYGVKD. This CDR3 spans 15 amino acids. The junction had 9 bases not matched to a gene; V was cut back by 7 bases and J by 4 bases. The CDR3, as DNA: TGTGCCATCACTGACAGGGGGCCCAGTGGCTATGGCTACACCTTC. Protein product: CAITDRGPSGYGYTF.

The genes are TRBV11-2 and TRBJ1-1; D may be TRBD1 (6 bases). The germline V gene has CDR1 SGHAT and CDR2 FQNNGV. The V end was cut by 5 bases, the J end by 4 bases, with 14 bases between. This CDR3 region has 14 residues. CDR3 region: CASSVSGVLTEAFF. CDR3 in DNA: TGTGCCAGCAGCGTTTCAGGGGTTCTCACTGAAGCTTTCTTT. Full variable domain (outside the CDR3, taken from reference TRBV11-2 and TRBJ1-1): EAGVAQSPRYKIIEKRQSVAFWCNPISGHATLYWYQQILGQGPKLLIQFQNNGVVDDSQLPKDRFSAERLKGVDSTLKIQPAKLEDSAVYLCASSVSGVLTEAFFGQGTRLTVV.

Comment on this clone: Other DNA sequences in this sample translate to the same CDR3. This chain connects TRBV27 to TRBJ2-7, with D possibly TRBD2 on 7 matching bases. This CDR3 region has 14 residues. V gave up 3 bases and J gave up 3 bases, with 12 bases separating them. Looked up from germline, CDR1 is MNHEY and CDR2 is SMNVEV (reference sequence). The CDR3 is CASSLGGGDYEQYF. In DNA, the CDR3 is TGTGCCAGCAGTTTGGGGGGGGGCGACTACGAGCAGTACTTC.

The chain combines TRBV27 with TRBJ2-2; TRBD2 matches 7 bases. CDR1 and CDR2 from the germline V gene are MNHEY and SMNVEV (reference sequence). V lost 4 bases to trimming and J lost 6 bases; unmatched junction nucleotides: 11. CDR3 size: 16 residues. CDR3 in amino acids: CASSSPGEGRAGELFF. Here the CDR3 DNA reads TGTGCCAGCAGTTCCCCGGGGGAAGGGAGGGCCGGGGAGCTGTTTTTT.

This clone was detected only a few times. This chain connects TRBV6-5 to TRBJ1-5; no reliable D call. Trimming cost V 0 bases and J 0 bases, with 6 bases left between them. CDR1 and CDR2 (germline): MNHEY, SVGAGI. This CDR3 spans 15 amino acids. CDR3 region: CASSYSRNSNQPQHF. CDR3 bases: TGTGCCAGCAGTTACTCGAGGAATAGCAATCAGCCCCAGCATTTT.

V gene TRBV7-2 combines with J gene TRBJ2-5; 7 nucleotides agree with TRBD1. This CDR3 comprises 14 residues. Per germline, CDR1 SGHTA and CDR2 FQGNSA. V dropped 4 bases and J dropped 1; count of bases not matched to a gene: 3. As DNA, the CDR3 is TGTGCCAGCAGCTGGGGACAGATCCAAGAGACCCAGTACTTC. Translating it yields CASSWGQIQETQYF. Together with reference TRBV7-2 and TRBJ2-5, the CDR3 gives the full variable domain: GAGVSQSPSNKVTEKGKDVELRCDPISGHTALYWYRQSLGQGLEFLIYFQGNSAPDKSGLPSDRFSAERTGGSVSTLTIQRTQQEDSAVYLCASSWGQIQETQYFGPGTRLLVL.